The clone carrying this T cell receptor (beta chain) was found a few times. Its antigen is as yet unknown. At one boundary the junction diverges from the germline segment, which might be a read error. Read sequence stops 3 residues before the CDR3 end, and the germline J gene provides the missing end. The data derive from a study of T cell clonality in common variable immunodeficiency. The assay was immunoSEQ multiplex PCR, and TCRdb's table has in-frame clones only and misses some. Observed in the sample are about 34,000 clones, none of them singletons. Study-wide points: Common variable immunodeficiency TCR beta sequences reportedly had fewer deletions and N-nucleotide insertions.

Germline CDR1 reads SEHNR; CDR2 reads FQNEAQ (reference sequence). This CDR3 has 11 amino acids. Material for sequencing was peripheral blood mononuclear cells. This TCR derives from a human donor with common variable immunodeficiency. The gene calls are TRBV7-9 and TRBJ1-2; no reliable D call. The covered CDR3 bases are TGTTCCAGCACGACGGAAGGGGGC. This codes for CSSTTEGG. The entire CDR3 protein reads CSSTTEGGYTF.